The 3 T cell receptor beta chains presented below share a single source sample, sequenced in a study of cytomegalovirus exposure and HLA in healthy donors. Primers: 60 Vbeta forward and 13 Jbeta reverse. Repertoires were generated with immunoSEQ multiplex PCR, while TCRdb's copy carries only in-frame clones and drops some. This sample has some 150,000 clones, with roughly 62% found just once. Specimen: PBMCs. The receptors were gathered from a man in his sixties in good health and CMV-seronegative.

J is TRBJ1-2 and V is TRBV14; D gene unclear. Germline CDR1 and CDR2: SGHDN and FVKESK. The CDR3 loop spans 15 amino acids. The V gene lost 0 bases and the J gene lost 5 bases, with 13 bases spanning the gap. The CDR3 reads CASSQDWASRYGYTF. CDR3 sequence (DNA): TGTGCCAGCAGCCAAGATTGGGCATCTCGGTATGGCTACACCTTC.

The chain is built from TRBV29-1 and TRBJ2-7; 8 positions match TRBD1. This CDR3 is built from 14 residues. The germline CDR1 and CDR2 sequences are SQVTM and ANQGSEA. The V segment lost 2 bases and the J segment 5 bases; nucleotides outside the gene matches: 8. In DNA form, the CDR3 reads TGCAGCGTTGAAAGGGGCAGGGGGCTCAACGAGCAGTACTTC. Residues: CSVERGRGLNEQYF.

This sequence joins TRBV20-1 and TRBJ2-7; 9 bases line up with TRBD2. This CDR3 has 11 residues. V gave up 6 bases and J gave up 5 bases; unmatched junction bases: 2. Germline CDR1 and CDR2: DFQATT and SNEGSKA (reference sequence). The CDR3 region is CSARTSDEQYF. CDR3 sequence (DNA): TGCAGTGCCAGGACTAGCGACGAGCAGTACTTC.